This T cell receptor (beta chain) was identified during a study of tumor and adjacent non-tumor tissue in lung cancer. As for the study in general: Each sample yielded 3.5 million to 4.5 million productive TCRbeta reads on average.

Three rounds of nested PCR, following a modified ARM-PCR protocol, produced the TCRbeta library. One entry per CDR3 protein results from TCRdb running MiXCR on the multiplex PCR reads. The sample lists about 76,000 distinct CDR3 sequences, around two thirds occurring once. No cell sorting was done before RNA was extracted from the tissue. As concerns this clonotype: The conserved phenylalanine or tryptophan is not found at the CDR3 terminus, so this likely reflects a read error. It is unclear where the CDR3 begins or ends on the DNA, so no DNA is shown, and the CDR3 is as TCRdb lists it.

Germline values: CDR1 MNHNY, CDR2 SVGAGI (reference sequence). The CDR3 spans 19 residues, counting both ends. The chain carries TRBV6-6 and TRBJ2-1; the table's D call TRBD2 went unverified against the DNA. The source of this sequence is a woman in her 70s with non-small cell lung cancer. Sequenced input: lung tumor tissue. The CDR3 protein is CASSYQGETGTSGLNEQFS.